Sequencing of this T cell receptor (beta chain) was carried out in a study of identical twins. Study outcomes and limitations: Where out-of-frame alpha sequences were twin-shared, they showed excess low generation probability.

cDNA molecules carried unique molecular identifiers, and template switching added a universal primer site. Each CDR3 protein is one row after TCRdb ran MiXCR on the 5' RACE reads. The table includes some 300,000 distinct CDR3 sequences, 9% to 15% detected once. CDR1 is SEHNR and CDR2 is FQNEAQ in the germline V gene (reference sequence). Between the trimmed V and J ends, which lost 7 bases and 3 bases, there was a span of 12 bases. The CDR3 length is 13 residues. This clonotype turned up a few times. What it binds is not known. These data also featured in a second study, about yellow fever vaccine responses in identical twins.

This sequence was found in a young woman in good health. Source material: CD8+ T cells sorted from blood. The chain uses TRBV7-9 and TRBJ2-5; D is ambiguous. The CDR3 loop is CASTDALEETQYF. CDR3 DNA sequence: TGTGCCAGCACTGACGCCCTGGAAGAGACCCAGTACTTC.